Sequencing of this T cell receptor (beta chain) was carried out in a study of T cells in localized non-small cell lung cancer. Findings and caveats of the study: Appearances in adjacent lung were noted for a median approximately 50 of the top 100 tumor clones. Adjacent uninvolved lung tissue had the highest T cell clonality, exceeding tumor.

Produced via immunoSEQ multiplex PCR; TCRdb's table is partial and in-frame only. The repertoire holds some 4,000 clones, with 20% to 25% as singletons. Per germline, CDR1 KGHSH and CDR2 LQKENI. This CDR3 contains 14 residues. Trimming shortened V by 3 bases and J by 2 bases, and 10 bases separated the two germline ends. Of note for this clone: What it binds is not known.

The sequencing here drew on lung tumor tissue, taken before any cancer treatment. The chain carries TRBV18 and TRBJ1-1; D possibly corresponds to TRBD1 (5 bases). The sequence derives from a woman aged 40 to 75 with stage I lung adenocarcinoma. Written as DNA, the CDR3 is TGTGCCAGCTCACCGGGGGTTATTAACACTGAAGCTTTCTTT. Translated, it gives CASSPGVINTEAFF.